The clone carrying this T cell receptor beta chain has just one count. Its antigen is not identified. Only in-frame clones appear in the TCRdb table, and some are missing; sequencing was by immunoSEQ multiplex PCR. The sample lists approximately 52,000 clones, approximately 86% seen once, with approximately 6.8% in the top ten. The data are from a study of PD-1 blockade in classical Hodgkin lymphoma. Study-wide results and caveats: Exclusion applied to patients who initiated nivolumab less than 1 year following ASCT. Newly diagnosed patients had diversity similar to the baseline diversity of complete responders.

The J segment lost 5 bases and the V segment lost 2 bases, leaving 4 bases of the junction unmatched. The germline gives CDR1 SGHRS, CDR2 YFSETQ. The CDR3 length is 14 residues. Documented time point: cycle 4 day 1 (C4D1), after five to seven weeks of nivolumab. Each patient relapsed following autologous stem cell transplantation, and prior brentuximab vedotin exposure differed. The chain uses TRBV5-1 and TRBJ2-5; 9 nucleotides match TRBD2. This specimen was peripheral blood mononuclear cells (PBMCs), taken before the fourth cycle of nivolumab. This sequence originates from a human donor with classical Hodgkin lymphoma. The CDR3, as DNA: TGCGCCAGCAGCTTAAGCGGGGGGCGGGAGACCCAGTACTTC. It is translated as CASSLSGGRETQYF. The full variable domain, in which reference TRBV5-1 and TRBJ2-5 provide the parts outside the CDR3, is KAGVTQTPRYLIKTRGQQVTLSCSPISGHRSVSWYQQTPGQGLQFLFEYFSETQRNKGNFPGRFSGRQFSNSRSEMNVSTLELGDSALYLCASSLSGGRETQYFGPGTRLLVL.